The entry that follows covers one T cell receptor (beta chain) sequence. This sample is drawn from a study of monozygotic twins with inflammatory bowel disease. TCRdb reprocessed the 5' RACE reads and stores each CDR3 protein as one record, lacking DNA. The sample table sets out around 150,000 distinct CDR3 sequences. Input material: blood. This receptor was obtained from a human donor with ulcerative colitis or Crohn's disease, or a healthy co-twin of an affected twin (not recorded which).

The CDR3 region is CATSRDGGMNTEAFF. This chain connects TRBV15 to TRBJ1-1; the D call of TRBD1 rests on TCRdb alone, since no DNA is present to check it. The germline V gene encodes CDR1 LNHNV and CDR2 YYDKDF (reference sequence). This CDR3 is built from 15 residues.